Listed below are T cell receptor beta chains from one sample, sequenced in a study of memory CD4+ T cells and cytomegalovirus serostatus. Some clones are missing from TCRdb's copy, which holds only in-frame ones; the method was immunoSEQ multiplex PCR. The table shows some 64,000 clones, with 75% to 85% occurring only once. The sequenced material came from memory CD4+ T cells from blood. The receptors were gathered from an adult in good health and CMV-seronegative. The CDR3 runs from the conserved cysteine through the conserved F or W. D genes are given only for firm matches. Only some rows state a clone size, as once, few, many or a class for expanded clones.

TRBJ1-5,TRBV5-1,once,TRBD1,CASSSGQDNQPQHF,TGCGCCAGCAGCTCGGGACAGGACAATCAGCCCCAGCATTTT
TRBJ2-3,TRBV19,.,TRBD2,CASSNTLAGGDTQYF,TGTGCCAGTAGTAATACCCTAGCGGGAGGGGATACGCAGTATTTT
TRBJ1-5,TRBV20-1,.,.,CSARSGGPQHF,TGCAGTGCTAGGAGCGGGGGGCCCCAGCATTTT
TRBJ2-3,TRBV9,.,.,CASSVIGGDTQYF,TGTGCCAGCAGCGTTATAGGGGGGGATACGCAGTATTTT
TRBJ2-1,TRBV2,.,.,CASRIAWNEQFF,TGTGCCAGCAGGATAGCTTGGAATGAGCAGTTCTTC
TRBJ2-3,TRBV18,once,.,CASSPGYSGTDTQYF,TGTGCCAGCTCCCCTGGTTATAGCGGCACAGATACGCAGTATTTT
TRBJ1-1,TRBV20-1,.,.,CSADRDAEAFF,TGCAGTGCTGACCGGGACGCTGAAGCTTTCTTT
TRBJ2-1,TRBV19,.,.,CASSFGGELRNEQFF,TGTGCCAGTAGTTTTGGGGGCGAGTTAAGGAATGAGCAGTTCTTC
TRBJ1-5,TRBV19,few,TRBD1,CASAKTGGGSNQPQHF,TGTGCCAGTGCAAAGACAGGGGGCGGGAGCAATCAGCCCCAGCATTTT
TRBJ1-6,TRBV2,few,.,CASSGGSGYNSPLHF,TGTGCCAGCAGTGGTGGCAGTGGATATAATTCACCCCTCCACTTT
TRBJ2-3,TRBV28,.,.,CASRDAGSTDTQYF,TGTGCCAGCCGGGACGCAGGTAGCACAGATACGCAGTATTTT
TRBJ2-7,TRBV5-6,.,.,CASSRKGSSYEQYF,TGTGCCAGCAGCCGAAAAGGGAGCTCCTACGAGCAGTACTTC
TRBJ1-1,TRBV18,.,.,CASSPPEEAEAFF,TGTGCCAGCTCACCACCTGAGGAGGCTGAAGCTTTCTTT
TRBJ2-6,TRBV2,once,.,CASGGRVGPGANVLTF,TGTGCCAGCGGAGGTAGAGTGGGCCCTGGGGCCAACGTCCTGACTTTC
TRBJ1-5,TRBV7-2,.,.,CASSESGTHSNQPQHF,TGTGCCAGCAGCGAATCGGGTACTCATAGCAATCAGCCCCAGCATTTT
TRBJ2-1,TRBV6-1,.,.,CASSEGKLVDEQFF,TGTGCCAGCAGTGAGGGGAAGTTAGTCGATGAGCAGTTCTTC
TRBJ2-5,TRBV6-6,few,.,CASSYQGNGETQYF,TGTGCCAGCAGTTACCAGGGGAACGGGGAGACCCAGTACTTC
TRBJ2-2,TRBV9,.,TRBD2,CASSVRFGTSGNTGELFF,TGTGCCAGCAGCGTCCGTTTCGGGACTAGCGGGAACACCGGGGAGCTGTTTTTT
TRBJ2-2,TRBV5-4,.,.,CASRYGASRSNTGELFF,TGTGCCAGTAGGTATGGGGCTTCGCGGTCGAACACCGGGGAGCTGTTTTTT
TRBJ2-3,TRBV7-2,.,TRBD2,CASSTRLAGSTDTQYF,TGTGCCAGCAGCACCCGACTAGCGGGGAGCACAGATACGCAGTATTTT
TRBJ2-3,TRBV11-3,once,.,CASSSRGAPDTQYF,TGTGCCAGCAGCTCCCGGGGGGCCCCAGATACGCAGTATTTT
TRBJ2-7,TRBV7-8,.,TRBD1,CASSATQGFGEQYF,TGTGCCAGCAGCGCGACACAGGGGTTTGGCGAGCAGTACTTC
TRBJ2-7,TRBV4-2,once,.,CASSLGADSYEQYF,TGTGCCAGCAGCCTGGGCGCGGACTCCTACGAGCAGTACTTC
TRBJ2-2,TRBV30,.,.,CAWSIQQTGELFF,TGTGCCTGGAGTATCCAGCAAACCGGGGAGCTGTTTTTT
TRBJ1-3,TRBV5-6,once,.,CASSPAGTGNTIYF,TGTGCCAGCAGCCCGGCCGGGACTGGGAACACCATATATTTT
TRBJ1-4,TRBV7-2,.,.,CASSLYQGATNEKLFF,TGTGCCAGCAGCTTATATCAGGGAGCAACTAATGAAAAACTGTTTTTT
TRBJ2-3,TRBV18,once,.,CASSPSQGDTQYF,TGTGCCAGCTCACCCTCCCAAGGGGATACGCAGTATTTT
TRBJ2-1,TRBV18,.,.,CASSPSRGQREQFF,TGTGCCAGCTCACCGAGTCGGGGGCAGCGGGAGCAGTTCTTC
TRBJ2-3,TRBV2,few,TRBD2,CAAAYVTSGKTQYF,TGTGCCGCAGCGTATGTGACTAGCGGGAAGACGCAGTATTTT
TRBJ2-2,TRBV5-1,.,TRBD1,CASSSGTGPGTGELFF,TGCGCCAGCAGCTCGGGGACAGGGCCGGGCACCGGGGAGCTGTTTTTT
TRBJ1-3,TRBV7-2,.,TRBD1,CASSRDSGPGNTIYF,TGTGCCAGCAGCCGGGACAGCGGACCTGGAAACACCATATATTTT
TRBJ1-6,TRBV2,once,TRBD1,CASRDRGENSPLHF,TGTGCCAGCAGGGACAGGGGGGAGAATTCACCCCTCCACTTT
TRBJ2-2,TRBV4-2,.,.,CASSQDFGLTGELFF,TGTGCCAGCAGCCAAGACTTCGGTCTCACCGGGGAGCTGTTTTTT
TRBJ2-7,TRBV7-2,.,.,CASSLGWGSAYEQYF,TGTGCCAGCAGCTTGGGTTGGGGGTCGGCCTACGAGCAGTACTTC
TRBJ2-7,TRBV19,.,.,CASSAPVTYEQYF,TGTGCCAGTAGTGCCCCCGTAACTTACGAGCAGTACTTC
TRBJ1-2,TRBV2,.,.,CASALTFGTANYGYTF,.
TRBJ2-7,TRBV29-1,few,TRBD2,CSVEGTSGSFYEQYF,TGCAGCGTTGAAGGGACTAGCGGGAGTTTCTACGAGCAGTACTTC
TRBJ2-7,TRBV2,.,.,CASSEAGGHRNEQYF,TGTGCCAGCAGTGAAGCGGGGGGGCACAGGAACGAGCAGTACTTC
TRBJ2-5,TRBV5-1,.,TRBD1,CASSLPGQGEETQYF,TGCGCCAGCAGCTTACCGGGACAGGGGGAGGAGACCCAGTACTTC
TRBJ2-4,TRBV19,.,.,CASSRFGAENLAKNIQYF,TGTGCCAGTAGTCGATTCGGGGCGGAAAACCTAGCCAAAAACATTCAGTACTTC
TRBJ2-2,TRBV6-5,.,.,CASSSTPSPNTGELFF,TGTGCCAGCAGTTCTACACCGAGTCCGAACACCGGGGAGCTGTTTTTT
TRBJ2-2,TRBV6-4,.,.,CASSDRVGNTGELFF,TGTGCCAGCAGTGACAGGGTCGGGAACACCGGGGAGCTGTTTTTT
TRBJ1-4,TRBV2,.,.,CASSEAFRDPSLFF,TGTGCCAGCAGTGAAGCGTTCAGGGACCCTTCACTGTTTTTT
TRBJ2-3,TRBV7-3,.,TRBD2,CASSLRHRGLAGGDTQYF,TGTGCCAGCAGCTTACGCCACCGGGGACTAGCGGGGGGAGATACGCAGTATTTT
TRBJ1-1,TRBV12-5,.,.,CASGRGRNTEAFF,TGTGCTAGTGGCCGCGGACGGAACACTGAAGCTTTCTTT
TRBJ1-4,TRBV29-1,.,.,CSVEGSDNEKLFF,TGCAGCGTTGAAGGCAGTGATAATGAAAAACTGTTTTTT
TRBJ1-4,TRBV19,.,.,CASSPTGRPNEKLFF,TGTGCCAGTAGTCCTACAGGGAGGCCTAATGAAAAACTGTTTTTT
TRBJ2-7,TRBV6-1,.,TRBD1,CASIRQGSYEQYF,TGTGCCAGCATCCGACAGGGGTCCTACGAGCAGTACTTC
TRBJ1-5,TRBV7-2,.,.,CASSFKWNQPQHF,TGTGCCAGCAGCTTCAAGTGGAATCAGCCCCAGCATTTT
TRBJ2-7,TRBV15,few,.,CATSREVRDYEQYF,TGTGCCACCAGCAGAGAAGTGAGAGACTACGAGCAGTACTTC
TRBJ2-1,TRBV7-3,.,.,CASALGRGAASYNEQFF,TGTGCCAGCGCCTTAGGTCGAGGAGCGGCTTCCTACAATGAGCAGTTCTTC
TRBJ1-1,TRBV18,.,.,CASSPGLNTEAFF,TGTGCCAGCTCACCCGGATTGAACACTGAAGCTTTCTTT
TRBJ2-3,TRBV6-5,.,.,CASSPTTSFSDTQYF,TGTGCCAGCAGCCCTACTACTAGCTTTTCCGATACGCAGTATTTT
TRBJ2-5,TRBV19,.,.,CASQLEGQETQYF,TGTGCCAGCCAACTAGAGGGGCAAGAGACCCAGTACTTC
TRBJ1-2,TRBV30,.,.,CVGSAGSYGYTF,TGTGTAGGGTCGGCTGGAAGCTATGGCTACACCTTC
TRBJ2-7,TRBV6-5,once,.,CASSYSNRAGKEQYF,TGTGCCAGCAGTTACTCCAATCGAGCAGGTAAAGAGCAGTACTTC
TRBJ2-1,TRBV14,.,.,CASSRSGGADDRDEQFF,TGTGCCAGCAGCCGAAGCGGAGGCGCGGATGATCGGGATGAGCAGTTCTTC
TRBJ2-7,TRBV6-5,.,.,CASSRGSRNEQYF,TGTGCCAGCTCCAGGGGCAGTAGGAACGAGCAGTACTTC
TRBJ1-1,TRBV18,.,.,CASSPAGGNTEAFF,TGTGCCAGCTCACCAGCGGGGGGGAACACTGAAGCTTTCTTT
TRBJ2-1,TRBV27,once,.,CASSLGYQGNEQFF,TGTGCCAGCAGTTTAGGCTATCAGGGCAATGAGCAGTTCTTC